This TCR beta chain was identified in a study of blood T cell repertoires in COVID-19. As for the study in general: Sites in the United States, Italy and Spain provided acute and convalescent COVID-19 samples. From T cells, B-cell-depleted T cells, or PBMCs came the material, which was cDNA or gDNA.

The CDR3 is 14 amino acids. Germline CDR1 reads SEHNR; CDR2 reads FQNEAQ (reference sequence). The trim removed 8 bases at V and 6 bases at J, leaving 9 bases unmatched. Under the authors' procedure: Nucleated cell counts were estimated from reference gene primer amplification. Profiled with immunoSEQ multiplex PCR; TCRdb holds only in-frame clones, not every one. That table is the source of V, J and clone size, and D and trimming were worked out from the DNA. Found here are roughly 250,000 clones, about 80% of them singletons; the top ten hold around 9.1%. The V and J genes are TRBV7-9 and TRBJ2-2; 7 bases are a match to TRBD2. This TCR came from a human donor in a cohort sampled during active COVID-19. Sample: peripheral blood. This CDR3 is CASDRAGESGELFF. In DNA form, the CDR3 reads TGTGCCAGCGATCGGGCGGGGGAGTCCGGGGAGCTGTTTTTT.